This TCR beta chain is drawn from a study of T cell repertoires in cytomegalovirus infection. Study-level background: The study used recently identified HLA-C-restricted and well-studied HLA-B-restricted CMV epitopes. Study-level findings and limits: Predominance within the ex vivo response was attributable to HLA-C-restricted CMV-specific TCR beta clonotypes. Accumulated public TCR beta family frequency recognized individuals carrying CMV together with the relevant HLA.

Germline CDR1 and CDR2: SGHVS and FNYEAQ. The CDR3 is 12 residues long. One entry per CDR3 protein results from TCRdb running MiXCR on the reads. Of 700,000 to 950,000 distinct CDR3 sequences listed, roughly 33% were seen once; the top ten hold 9.5% to 15%. Details on this clonotype: Its antigen remains unidentified. A much larger clone lies a single base off, so this may be a read error.

The sample consisted of cultured CD8+ T cells from PBMCs, taken from culture after CMV antigen stimulation. The chain recombines TRBV7-6 with TRBJ2-2; D unresolved. The clonotype originates from a human donor in good health (CMV status not recorded). Some clones in this sample may be carry-over from other donors' samples. The CDR3 region is CVSADHTGELFF. In DNA form, the CDR3 reads TGTGTCAGCGCGGATCACACCGGGGAGCTGTTTTTT. The full variable domain, completed using reference TRBV7-6 and TRBJ2-2, is GAGVSQSPRYKVTKRGQDVALRCDPISGHVSLYWYRQALGQGPEFLTYFNYEAQQDKSGLPNDRFSAERPEGSISTLTIQRTEQRDSAMYRCVSADHTGELFFGEGSRLTVL.